This T cell receptor beta chain appears in the sequencing data of a study of blood T cells in healthy people across ages. For the second PCR, which ran for about 6 to 12 cycles, a sample-barcoded 5' primer and a J-beta primer mix were used. TCRdb passed the 5' RACE reads through MiXCR, listing each CDR3 protein once. The data show 800,000 to 950,000 distinct CDR3 sequences, roughly 43% seen once. The study isolated at least 6 million PBMCs from each sample. Germline assignment: CDR1 SEHNR and CDR2 FQNEAQ (reference sequence). CDR3 length: 12 residues. V lost 10 bases and J lost 4; bases outside the gene matches: 3.

The V gene is TRBV7-9, the J gene TRBJ2-1; 8 nucleotides agree with TRBD2. The clonotype originates from a man aged 30-40 years in good health. Specimen: blood. The chain's CDR3 is CATPGGYNEQFF. In nucleotides, the CDR3 is TGTGCCACCCCGGGGGGGTACAATGAGCAGTTCTTC.